This T cell receptor (beta chain) derives from a study of T cells of healthy individuals (dated by TCRdb to the late 2010s). This clonotype appeared many times. What this receptor recognizes is not known. No much larger clone exists at a distance of one base, and base qualities are not known. The protocol used for the library was 5' RACE. The instrument was an Illumina MiSeq. TCRdb redid the processing of the public reads, applying fastp at Q25 and MiXCR, and retained in-frame beta chains. Each CDR3 protein gets just one entry, which takes the most common genes and DNA from the rows behind it. This sample gives about 100,000 distinct CDR3 sequences in total; roughly a sixth of them show up just once. The ten largest clonotypes hold around 6.4% of the sample. The CDR3, from cysteine to phenylalanine, totals 15 residues. Left in the record is the CDR3 DNA by itself, 45 bases read in frame from the first base. The V and J ends are trimmed by 2 bases and 7 bases, leaving 15 bases between them. Via the germline V gene (reference sequence), CDR1 is LGHDT and CDR2 YNNKEL.

The V and J segments used are TRBV3-1 and TRBJ1-5; a confident D gene designation cannot be given. This sequence was found in a human donor in good health. Read as DNA, the sequence is TGTGCCAGCAGCCAAACACCAAGAGAGGACCAGCCCCAGCATTTT. It is translated as CASSQTPREDQPQHF.